Following are 15 T cell receptor beta chains from one sample sequenced in a study of cytomegalovirus exposure and HLA in healthy donors. Use of 60 Vbeta and 13 Jbeta primers characterized the PCR. Method: immunoSEQ multiplex PCR; TCRdb's copy keeps in-frame clones and lacks some. This sample yields around 150,000 clones, of which about two thirds are seen a single time; 2% to 3% belongs to the top ten. Sequenced sample: PBMCs. The source is a woman aged 35 to 49 in good health and CMV-seronegative.

V gene TRBV7-2 combines with J gene TRBJ1-2; D perhaps matches TRBD1 (6 bases). Germline values: CDR1 SGHTA, CDR2 FQGNSA. The CDR3 covers 13 residues. V lost 3 bases, J lost 7 bases, and 12 bases lay in between. The chain's CDR3 is CASSLDLTGGYTF. The CDR3 DNA is TGTGCCAGCAGCTTGGATTTGACAGGTGGCTACACCTTC.

This clone has more than one count but fewer than ten. The chain couples TRBV6-5 to TRBJ1-6; 9 positions agree with TRBD1. The V and J ends lost 2 bases and 1 base, in that order; junction bases with no gene match: 0. The CDR3 loop spans 16 amino acids. CDR1 and CDR2 (germline): MNHEY, SVGAGI. DNA of the CDR3: TGTGCCAGCAGTTACGACAGGGGGTCCTATAATTCACCCCTCCACTTT. Encoded protein: CASSYDRGSYNSPLHF.

The chain joins TRBV30 to TRBJ2-7; tentative D call: TRBD1 (5 bases). The CDR3 runs to 11 residues. Germline V gives CDR1 GTSNPN, CDR2 SVGIG (reference sequence). The V end was cut by 3 bases, the J end by 9 bases, with 12 bases between. This chain's CDR3 is CAWSTGPPQYF. CDR3 DNA: TGTGCCTGGAGCACAGGTCCCCCGCAGTACTTC.

This rearrangement joins TRBV7-9 to TRBJ1-2; tentatively, D is TRBD1 (6 bases). The CDR3 contains 15 residues. CDR1 is SEHNR, CDR2 FQNEAQ, per germline (reference sequence). V gave up 4 bases and J gave up 4 bases, with 16 bases separating them. CDR3 protein: CASSSLMTGIYGYTF. The CDR3 bases are TGTGCCAGCAGCTCTCTAATGACAGGAATCTATGGCTACACCTTC. Full variable domain (missing parts from reference TRBV7-9 and TRBJ1-2): DTGVSQNPRHKITKRGQNVTFRCDPISEHNRLYWYRQTLGQGPEFLTYFQNEAQLEKSRLLSDRFSAERPKGSFSTLEIQRTEQGDSAMYLCASSSLMTGIYGYTFGSGTRLTVV.

This sequence joins TRBV4-1 and TRBJ1-1; D is possibly TRBD1 (6 bases). The CDR3 extends over 17 amino acids. V gave up 0 bases and J gave up 1 base, with 15 bases separating them. Looked up from germline, CDR1 is MGHRA and CDR2 is YSYEKL. The CDR3 sequence: CASSQEGAEPSNTEAFF. The CDR3 nucleotides are TGCGCCAGCAGCCAAGAGGGGGCGGAGCCCTCGAACACTGAAGCTTTCTTT.

This chain connects TRBV6-1 to TRBJ2-7, with 8 bases that match TRBD2. The CDR3 has 13 residues. Germline V CDR1 and CDR2: MNHNS, SASEGT. With V trimmed by 6 bases and J by 4 bases, 5 bases remained unmatched. CDR3 bases: TGTGCCAGCAGCGGGGGGGGAGTGTACGAGCAGTACTTC. It specifies CASSGGGVYEQYF.

The CDR3 region has the DNA TGTGCCAGCAGCTCTAGCGGGGGGCTCGGGGATACGCAGTATTTT. It encodes CASSSSGGLGDTQYF. The chain joins TRBV7-2 to TRBJ2-3, with 11 bases that match TRBD2. Germline lookup yields CDR1 SGHTA and CDR2 FQGNSA. The CDR3 totals 15 residues. After removal of 4 bases from V and 6 bases from J, the junction contained 6 bases not matched to a gene.

The rearrangement joins TRBV6-1 to TRBJ2-1; 8 nucleotides line up with TRBD1. The CDR3 runs to 14 residues. Germline CDR1 is MNHNS and CDR2 is SASEGT. V gave up 6 bases and J gave up 4 bases; unmatched junction bases: 5. The CDR3, as DNA: TGTGCCAGCAGGAGGGACAGGAATTACAATGAGCAGTTCTTC. This translates into CASRRDRNYNEQFF.

V is TRBV6-5 and J is TRBJ2-5; 7 positions match TRBD1. The V gene's germline CDR1 is MNHEY and CDR2 SVGAGI. This CDR3 comprises 14 residues. Germline trimming cut 8 bases from V and 1 base from J; bases unmatched to any gene: 7. The CDR3 DNA sequence: TGTGCCAGCGGCGCCGGGACAGTCCAAGAGACCCAGTACTTC. Amino acid sequence: CASGAGTVQETQYF.

This clone was counted a few times. The rearrangement uses TRBV21-1 and TRBJ2-5; the D call of TRBD2 is as the table states it, not checked on the DNA. TRBV21-1 is a listed pseudogene. The CDR3 totals 19 residues. The CDR3: CASSKAILLWTPNRETQYF. The CDR3 DNA reads TGTGCCAGCAGCAAAGCGATCTTGCTCTGGACTCCTAACCGGGAGACCCAGTACTTC.

The J gene is TRBJ2-7, the V gene TRBV10-1; 9 positions match TRBD1. Germline trimming cut 4 bases from V and 2 bases from J; bases unmatched to any gene: 6. Looked up from germline, CDR1 is WNHNN and CDR2 is SYGVQD (reference sequence). CDR3 length: 15 amino acids. The CDR3 nucleotides read TGCGCCAGCAGTGGGGGGACAGGGTATACCTACGAGCAGTACTTC. It yields the protein CASSGGTGYTYEQYF.

V is TRBV5-6 and J is TRBJ2-3; tentative D call: TRBD1 (6 bases). CDR1 and CDR2 (germline): SGHDT, YYEEEE. Trimming took off 3 bases at V and 1 base at J, with 9 bases between the two ends. The CDR3 extends over 14 amino acids. CDR3 bases: TGTGCCAGCAGCTCTGACAGGCGCACAGATACGCAGTATTTT. Translating it yields CASSSDRRTDTQYF.

This clone was recorded a few times. The J gene is TRBJ2-2, the V gene TRBV2; 10 positions agree with TRBD1. The V segment lost 8 bases and the J segment 7 bases; nucleotides outside the gene matches: 7. This CDR3 has 14 amino acids. Germline CDR1 reads SNHLY; CDR2 reads FYNNEI. CDR3 nucleotides: TGTGCCAGCGGGGGACAGGGGAGTTTCGGGGAGCTGTTTTTT. It encodes CASGGQGSFGELFF.

The rearrangement links TRBV25-1 to TRBJ2-2; D not certain. V lost 5 bases, J lost 3 bases, and 10 bases lay in between. This CDR3 has 14 amino acids. CDR1 is MGHDK and CDR2 is SYGVNS in the germline V gene. The CDR3 region has the DNA TGTGCCAGCAGTCCCAACGGGTACACCGGGGAGCTGTTTTTT. Translating it yields CASSPNGYTGELFF.

The chain joins TRBV6-1 to TRBJ1-4; D gene unclear. The CDR3 is made up of 14 amino acids. V was shortened by 5 bases and J by 8 bases, with 15 bases between the two germline ends. CDR1 is MNHNS and CDR2 is SASEGT in the germline V gene. Here the CDR3 reads CASSRLGGGEKLFF. The CDR3 DNA follows: TGTGCCAGCAGTCGCCTTGGAGGAGGGGAAAAACTGTTTTTT.